These T cell receptor beta chains were read from a single sample in a study of T cell repertoires in cytomegalovirus infection. TCRdb called the reads again in MiXCR, with one record for every CDR3 protein. The sample has 150,000 or so distinct CDR3 sequences, 20% to 25% seen once; the top ten hold roughly 11%. The sample was PBMCs. The receptors stem from a human donor in good health (CMV status not recorded). Some clones in this sample may be carry-over from other donors' samples. CDR3s include the opening cysteine and the closing phenylalanine or tryptophan. A D gene is named only where the DNA matches it firmly. Rows may omit the clone size; those that give it use once, few, many or a size class.

v_call	j_call	clone_size	d_call	cdr3_aa	cdr3_nt
TRBV20-1	TRBJ1-5	few	NA	CSAGPPRGSNQPQHF	TGCAGTGCTGGGCCCCCTAGGGGAAGCAATCAGCCCCAGCATTTT
TRBV7-9	TRBJ1-6	few	NA	CASSVTGNSPLHF	TGTGCCAGCAGTGTGACAGGAAATTCACCCCTCCACTTT
TRBV7-6	TRBJ1-1	few	NA	CASSPPGRATEAFF	TGTGCCAGCAGCCCCCCGGGTAGGGCGACTGAAGCTTTCTTT
TRBV7-9	TRBJ1-1	few	NA	CASGRGNTEAFF	TGTGCCAGCGGGAGAGGGAACACTGAAGCTTTCTTT
TRBV2	TRBJ2-3	NA	TRBD2	CASVGTSGGITDTQYF	TGTGCCAGCGTCGGGACTAGCGGGGGGATCACAGATACGCAGTATTTT
TRBV4-1	TRBJ1-2	NA	NA	CASSQDRVGVRGYTF	TGCGCCAGCAGCCAAGATCGGGTGGGTGTGAGGGGCTACACCTTC
TRBV11-2	TRBJ2-7	few	TRBD2	CASSWAGEEEQYF	TGTGCCAGCAGCTGGGCGGGAGAGGAAGAGCAGTACTTC
TRBV5-1	TRBJ1-1	few	NA	CASSLGVDSGEAFF	TGCGCCAGCAGCTTGGGGGTAGATTCGGGTGAAGCTTTCTTT
TRBV4-1	TRBJ2-7	few	NA	CASSQDFGSGSLEQYF	TGTGCCAGCAGCCAAGATTTTGGGTCAGGGTCTCTCGAGCAGTACTTC
TRBV6-2/TRBV6-3	TRBJ1-5	NA	NA	CASSYAQTNQPQHF	TGTGCCAGCAGTTACGCCCAGACGAATCAGCCCCAGCATTTT
TRBV7-8	TRBJ2-3	NA	NA	CASSRRAPRNTDTQYF	TGTGCCAGCAGCCGCCGGGCCCCCCGAAACACAGATACGCAGTATTTT
TRBV6-2/TRBV6-3	TRBJ2-3	NA	NA	CASSLLQGDTQYF	TGTGCCAGCAGCCTACTACAAGGGGATACGCAGTATTTT
TRBV30	TRBJ1-6	once	NA	CAWSVPNRANSPLHF	TGTGCCTGGAGTGTGCCGAACAGGGCTAATTCACCCCTCCACTTT
TRBV7-2	TRBJ2-7	few	NA	CASSLFGTPYEQYF	TGTGCCAGCAGCTTATTCGGGACCCCCTACGAGCAGTACTTC
TRBV7-3	TRBJ2-5	few	NA	CASSLWGGDQETQYF	TGTGCCAGCAGCTTATGGGGGGGCGACCAAGAGACCCAGTACTTC
TRBV12-3/TRBV12-4	TRBJ2-7	NA	TRBD2	CASSLGLAGPYEQYF	TGTGCCAGCAGTTTGGGACTAGCGGGACCCTACGAGCAGTACTTC
TRBV12-3/TRBV12-4	TRBJ2-2	few	TRBD1	CASSLRGGGIAGELFF	TGTGCCAGCAGTTTACGAGGGGGCGGTATAGCCGGGGAGCTGTTTTTT